The clone carrying this T cell receptor beta chain appeared many times. No antigen is known for it. Amplified TCR beta CDR3 regions derived from RNA transcripts. Using the HTBI primer set, a first-round RT-PCR was run on the TCR CDR3. TCRdb analysed the multiplex PCR reads with MiXCR anew, one entry per CDR3 protein. Among about 380,000 distinct CDR3 sequences listed, around an eighth were seen once. Aged 18 to 65, the patients had hyperthyroidism that was newly diagnosed and had lasted under 2 months. This CDR3 spans 15 amino acids. Deletions cut 2 bases from V and 2 bases from J, with 12 bases between. The data stem from a study of T cells in Graves' hyperthyroidism and ophthalmopathy. Turning to the study itself: At initial diagnosis, before any treatment had begun, peripheral blood was obtained. Study-wide results and limits: Most thyroid-expanded clonotypes above 0.001 were also found in blood.

The sequence came from a man aged 25 to 40 with Graves' hyperthyroidism that later progressed to Graves' ophthalmopathy. What was sequenced was blood. This sequence joins TRBV12-3 or TRBV12-4 and TRBJ1-1, with D maybe TRBD1 (6 bases). CDR3 sequence reads: CASSLNRDINTEAFF. CDR3 bases: TGTGCCAGCAGTTTAAACCGGGACATTAACACTGAAGCTTTCTTT.